This TCR beta chain originates from a study of cytomegalovirus exposure and HLA in healthy donors. Study-level findings and limits: An observed cluster of highly shared sequence variants was recorded as a likely sequencing artifact.

Notes on this clone: What it recognizes is unknown.

The PCR was carried out with 60 Vbeta primers and 13 Jbeta primers. Data came from immunoSEQ multiplex PCR; TCRdb stores just in-frame clones and leaves some out. The table has about 37,000 clones, 70% to 85% seen once. There are 17 residues in the CDR3. From germline, CDR1 is SGHRS and CDR2 YFSETQ. Unmatched junction bases numbered 9, after V lost 1 base and J lost 2 bases. The sequenced sample consisted of PBMCs. The V and J genes are TRBV5-1 and TRBJ2-7; 10 bases map to TRBD1. The TCR was taken from a man aged 25 to 45 in good health and CMV-seronegative. The CDR3 region is CASSLSFPGQGAYEQYF. The CDR3 nucleotides read TGCGCCAGCAGCTTGTCATTTCCAGGACAGGGGGCCTACGAGCAGTACTTC.